These T cell receptor beta chains were read from a single sample in a study of liver allograft versus peripheral blood T cells. From the reads, TCRdb called clonotypes with MiXCR, one entry per CDR3 protein. Of several thousand distinct CDR3 sequences listed, roughly 18% are singletons. These TCRs come from a human patient who had a liver transplant. A share of the T cells may be of graft donor origin. Both conserved end residues are part of each CDR3. A D gene is named only where the DNA matches it firmly. Not every row has a clone size; where given, it reads once, few, many or a size class.

j_call,clone_size,v_call,d_call,cdr3_nt,cdr3_aa
TRBJ2-7,many,TRBV6-6,TRBD2,TGTGCCAGCAGTCCAGCGGGAAGACCCTCCTACGAGCAGTACTTC,CASSPAGRPSYEQYF
TRBJ1-3,medium-sized,TRBV6-5,-,TGTGCCAGCAGTTACTCGGGTACAGGGACTGGAAACACCATATATTTT,CASSYSGTGTGNTIYF
TRBJ2-7,medium-sized,TRBV6-2/TRBV6-3,TRBD2,TGTGCCAGCAGCCAAACCCTCGGGGGGACCGTCTCCTACGAGCAGTACTTC,CASSQTLGGTVSYEQYF
TRBJ1-6,many,TRBV3-1,TRBD1,TGTGCCAGCAGCCAGGGGACAGGGTCGGATTCACCCCTCCACTTT,CASSQGTGSDSPLHF
TRBJ2-7,medium-sized,TRBV13,-,TGTGCCAGCAGCCGAGGTCGGCCCTCCTACGAGCAGTACTTC,CASSRGRPSYEQYF
TRBJ2-3,-,TRBV20-1,TRBD2,TGCAGCGCTCTAGCGGGGGGGCCCACAGATACGCAGTATTTT,CSALAGGPTDTQYF
TRBJ1-1,medium-sized,TRBV20-1,-,TGCAGTGCTAGATCCGCGGGAACGAACACTGAAGCTTTCTTT,CSARSAGTNTEAFF
TRBJ1-1,few,TRBV9,-,TGTGCCAGCAGCGTAGCTTCTAGCTACACTGAAGCTTTCTTT,CASSVASSYTEAFF
TRBJ1-2,-,TRBV6-5,-,TGTGCCAGCAGTTACTCGGGGGGAAAGGGGAATGGCTACACCTTC,CASSYSGGKGNGYTF
TRBJ2-3,many,TRBV7-2,TRBD2,TGTGCCAGCAGCCGCTCGTTGACTAGCGTTGATACGCAGTATTTT,CASSRSLTSVDTQYF
TRBJ2-2,few,TRBV30,TRBD2,TGTGCCTGGAGTGGACTAGCGGGCACCGGGGAGCTGTTTTTT,CAWSGLAGTGELFF
TRBJ1-5,medium-sized,TRBV6-6,-,TGTGCCAGCTCCTTGGAGTGGGTTCAGCCCCAGCATTTT,CASSLEWVQPQHF
TRBJ1-6,-,TRBV25-1,-,TGTGCCAGCAGTGAGGGCCTCGGTAATTCACCCCTCCACTTT,CASSEGLGNSPLHF
TRBJ1-3,many,TRBV5-6,-,TGTGCCAGCAGCCCCCCCCAGGGAAACACCATATATTTT,CASSPPQGNTIYF
TRBJ1-4,medium-sized,TRBV7-2,-,TGTGCCAGCAGCACACTGACCAATGAAAAACTGTTTTTT,CASSTLTNEKLFF
TRBJ1-2,medium-sized,TRBV29-1,-,TGCAGCGTTGGGGGTCCTTATGACTACACCTTC,CSVGGPYDYTF
TRBJ2-7,-,TRBV20-1,TRBD2,TGCAGTGTGGGGGGGAGGTTCGAGCAGTACTTC,CSVGGRFEQYF
TRBJ1-1,many,TRBV12-3/TRBV12-4,-,TGTGCCAGCAGTTTAGGGAGGGGCACTGAAGCTTTCTTT,CASSLGRGTEAFF
TRBJ2-2,medium-sized,TRBV10-3,TRBD2,TGTGCCATCAGTTTACTAGCGGGGGGCCGTAAGAAGAACACCGGGGAGCTGTTTTTT,CAISLLAGGRKKNTGELFF
TRBJ2-5,few,TRBV6-5,-,TGTGCCAGCAGTTACTCGAGGGGGCAAGAGACCCAGTACTTC,CASSYSRGQETQYF
TRBJ1-6,medium-sized,TRBV30,-,TGTGCCCGAGCTTCGGGATCCAGCTCCTATAATTCACCCCTCCACTTT,CARASGSSSYNSPLHF
TRBJ1-2,medium-sized,TRBV7-9,-,TGTGCCAGCAGCTTAACAGCGGCAGGGCCCTATGGCTACACCTTC,CASSLTAAGPYGYTF